The T cell receptor (beta chain) described here comes from a study of blood T cells in healthy people across ages. Study conclusions and caveats: Diversity figures derived from one million T cells were judged to underestimate the true value. Age brought a roughly linear fall in TCR beta diversity measured per million T cells.

CDR1 SQVTM and CDR2 ANQGSEA come from the germline V gene. This CDR3 has 13 amino acids. Between the trimmed V and J ends, which lost 4 bases and 7 bases, there was a span of 11 bases. To note about this clonotype: Its specificity is not known.

Through a sample-barcoded 5' primer and a J-beta primer mix, a second PCR was run for roughly 7 to 12 cycles. TCRdb re-called the 5' RACE reads with MiXCR, one entry per CDR3 protein. Here the sample spans approximately 290,000 distinct CDR3 sequences, 27% being singletons. Sequenced material: blood. The chain combines TRBV29-1 with TRBJ1-6, with D perhaps TRBD1 (5 bases). The sequence was collected from a woman between 65 and 79 years old in good health. Here the CDR3 reads CSVAPTVNSPLHF. The CDR3 bases are TGCAGCGTTGCCCCGACAGTCAATTCACCCCTCCACTTT.